These 16 T cell receptor beta chains were all obtained from the same sample, sequenced in a study of cytomegalovirus exposure and HLA in healthy donors. This PCR relied on a set of 60 Vbeta primers and 13 Jbeta primers. TCRdb's table, derived via immunoSEQ multiplex PCR, lists solely in-frame clones and lacks some. This sample lists approximately 92,000 clones; its ten largest clones have around 3.4%. Sequenced: PBMCs. Receptor source: a woman younger than 45 in good health and CMV-seronegative.

In terms of frequency, this clone is medium-sized. The chain is built from TRBV10-2 and TRBJ1-5; D call uncertain. CDR3 length equals 17 residues. Germline V gives CDR1 WSHSY, CDR2 SAAADI. Trimming left V 2 bases short and J 0 bases short, with 14 bases between. DNA for the CDR3: TGCGCCAGCAGTGAGACCCGGGGATCCTATAGCAATCAGCCCCAGCATTTT. Translation: CASSETRGSYSNQPQHF.

The V gene is TRBV2, the J gene TRBJ1-5; D unresolved. The CDR3 is 12 residues long. Per germline, CDR1 SNHLY and CDR2 FYNNEI. V was shortened by 3 bases and J by 5 bases, with 5 bases between the two germline ends. The CDR3 nucleotides read TGTGCCAGCAGTGAGGGAGATCAGCCCCAGCATTTT. Residues: CASSEGDQPQHF.

J is TRBJ2-6 and V is TRBV9; 12 bases map to TRBD2. V was clipped by 4 bases and J by 0 bases; unmatched bases: 5. CDR1 is SGDLS and CDR2 is YYNGEE in the germline V gene. CDR3 length: 18 amino acids. The CDR3 region has the DNA TGTGCCAGCAGCCCACTAGCGGGGGGCTTCTCTGGGGCCAACGTCCTGACTTTC. Its protein is CASSPLAGGFSGANVLTF.

Comment on this clone: Other nucleotide sequences in the sample specify the same CDR3. V is TRBV6-1 and J is TRBJ2-1, with D maybe TRBD1 (6 bases). The CDR3 length is 15 residues. The V and J ends lost 0 bases and 0 bases respectively, with 6 bases between them. Germline loops: CDR1 MNHNS, CDR2 SASEGT. CDR3 amino acids: CASSEAGGSYNEQFF. CDR3 in DNA: TGTGCCAGCAGTGAAGCAGGGGGCTCCTACAATGAGCAGTTCTTC.

The gene calls are TRBV9 and TRBJ1-1, with D possibly matching TRBD1 (5 bases). The CDR3 covers 16 residues. Trimming pared 3 bases from V and 4 bases from J, leaving 19 bases between. Germline lookup yields CDR1 SGDLS and CDR2 YYNGEE. The CDR3 reads CASSDGVTVSGTEAFF. CDR3 sequence (DNA): TGTGCCAGCAGCGATGGGGTGACAGTTTCGGGCACTGAAGCTTTCTTT.

The chain links TRBV2 to TRBJ2-7; D is possibly TRBD2 (5 bases). The V gene lost 2 bases and the J gene lost 2 bases, with 10 bases spanning the gap. The CDR3 length is 14 residues. CDR1 is SNHLY, CDR2 FYNNEI, per germline. CDR3 in DNA: TGTGCCAGCAGTGAACCGGCGGGTCCCTACGAGCAGTACTTC. Amino acid sequence: CASSEPAGPYEQYF. The full variable domain, its missing parts supplied by reference TRBV2 and TRBJ2-7, is EPEVTQTPSHQVTQMGQEVILRCVPISNHLYFYWYRQILGQKVEFLVSFYNNEISEKSEIFDDQFSVERPDGSNFTLKIRSTKLEDSAMYFCASSEPAGPYEQYFGPGTRLTVT.

The chain employs TRBV11-2 and TRBJ1-2; 7 positions agree with TRBD1. Looked up from germline, CDR1 is SGHAT and CDR2 is FQNNGV. The ends lost 5 bases at V and 8 bases at J; junction bases unmatched: 8. The CDR3 covers 13 residues. The CDR3 DNA follows: TGTGCCAGCAGCCCGACAGGGTTGGGAGGCTACACCTTC. This sequence encodes CASSPTGLGGYTF.

V usage is TRBV23-1 and J usage is TRBJ1-2, with 7 bases that match TRBD1. TRBV23-1 is an ORF for which the function is uncertain. This CDR3 region has 11 residues. V shed 8 bases, J shed 6 bases, and the junction held 3 bases outside the gene matches. CDR3 sequence reads: CASGTADGYTF. The CDR3 nucleotides are TGCGCCAGCGGGACAGCGGATGGCTACACCTTC.

This chain connects TRBV5-1 to TRBJ1-1, with D hard to call. The CDR3 is 11 amino acids. Trimming pared 7 bases from V and 1 base from J, leaving 5 bases between. Germline V gives CDR1 SGHRS, CDR2 YFSETQ. The chain's CDR3 is CASGENTEAFF. CDR3 nucleotide sequence: TGCGCCAGCGGAGAGAACACTGAAGCTTTCTTT.

The genes are TRBV27 and TRBJ1-5; the match to TRBD1 covers 7 bases. Trimming took 3 bases from V and 0 from J; bases not matched to a gene: 2. Germline V gene data show CDR1 as MNHEY and CDR2 as SMNVEV (reference sequence). CDR3 length: 15 amino acids. The CDR3: CASSFGTASNQPQHF. The CDR3 coding sequence is TGTGCCAGCAGTTTCGGGACAGCTAGCAATCAGCCCCAGCATTTT.

The J gene is TRBJ1-1, the V gene TRBV7-2; D uncertain. V was shortened by 11 bases and J by 8 bases, with 6 bases between the two germline ends. The CDR3 contains 8 residues. Germline V gene sequence: CDR1 SGHTA, CDR2 FQGNSA. The CDR3 nucleotides read TGTGCCTTTGAGGAAGCTTTCTTT. Translating gives CAFEEAFF.

The chain employs TRBV27 and TRBJ2-7, with 10 bases aligning to TRBD1. The CDR3 extends over 15 amino acids. J was trimmed by 3 bases and V by 7 bases; bases with no gene match: 9. Looked up from germline, CDR1 is MNHEY and CDR2 is SMNVEV (reference sequence). Here the CDR3 DNA reads TGTGCCAGCATACCTTCGGGACAGGGGATCTACGAGCAGTACTTC. As protein: CASIPSGQGIYEQYF.

The chain recombines TRBV11-2 with TRBJ1-4; perhaps TRBD1 as D (5 bases). Germline V gene lookup returns CDR1 SGHAT and CDR2 FQNNGV. The CDR3 consists of 13 residues. Between the trimmed V and J ends, which lost 3 bases and 7 bases, there was a span of 9 bases. CDR3 bases: TGTGCCAGCAGCTTCAGTCAGGGTGAAAAACTGTTTTTT. This gives the protein CASSFSQGEKLFF. The whole variable domain, filled in from reference TRBV11-2 and TRBJ1-4, reads EAGVAQSPRYKIIEKRQSVAFWCNPISGHATLYWYQQILGQGPKLLIQFQNNGVVDDSQLPKDRFSAERLKGVDSTLKIQPAKLEDSAVYLCASSFSQGEKLFFGSGTQLSVL.

The chain recombines TRBV5-4 with TRBJ2-7; D is perhaps TRBD1 (5 bases). The V gene's germline CDR1 is SGHNT and CDR2 YYREEE (reference sequence). The ends were cut back, 5 bases at V and 4 bases at J, with 10 bases in the middle. This CDR3 spans 12 amino acids. The CDR3 reads CASSRQQYEQYF. The CDR3 bases are TGTGCCAGCAGTAGACAGCAGTACGAGCAGTACTTC.

The CDR3 coding sequence is TGTGCCAGCAGCCACATAACCTACGAGCAGTACTTC. This encodes CASSHITYEQYF. The V call is TRBV7-9, the J call TRBJ2-7, with D uncertain. The V gene's germline CDR1 is SEHNR and CDR2 FQNEAQ (reference sequence). This CDR3 comprises 12 residues. V lost 5 bases and J lost 2, with 7 bases in between.

The V gene is TRBV15, the J gene TRBJ1-4; perhaps TRBD1 as D (6 bases). CDR3 length: 16 residues. V shed 0 bases and J shed 8 bases, with 16 bases lying between them. The germline V gene encodes CDR1 LNHNV and CDR2 YYDKDF (reference sequence). This chain's CDR3 is CATSRDRAGEAEKLFF. Here the CDR3 DNA reads TGTGCCACCAGCAGAGATCGAGCAGGGGAAGCCGAAAAACTGTTTTTT. The full variable domain, rest sourced from reference TRBV15 and TRBJ1-4, is DAMVIQNPRYQVTQFGKPVTLSCSQTLNHNVMYWYQQKSSQAPKLLFHYYDKDFNNEADTPDNFQSRRPNTSFCFLDIRSPGLGDTAMYLCATSRDRAGEAEKLFFGSGTQLSVL.